This TCR beta chain was recovered during a study of response to subunit inactivated influenza vaccine. The germline V gene encodes CDR1 MNHNS and CDR2 SASEGT. The CDR3 covers 14 residues. The V end was cut by 7 bases, the J end by 0 bases, with 7 bases between. General study points: Authors suggested that a seasonal influenza vaccination recruits few new T cells each time.

TCRdb recomputed calls from the RT-PCR reads with MiXCR, one row per CDR3 protein. The table has almost 250,000 distinct CDR3 sequences, 12% seen once; the top ten hold about 8%. In its sample, this clonotype was seen a few times. As yet, its antigen is unknown. This receptor was obtained from a man aged 45-60 years who received an inactivated influenza vaccine. The gene calls are TRBV6-1 and TRBJ2-6; no reliable D call. The sequencing here drew on non-naive T cells sorted from PBMCs, taken less than 15 days before vaccination. In nucleotides, the CDR3 is TGTGCCAGCACCCAATCCTCTGGGGCCAACGTCCTGACTTTC. Protein sequence: CASTQSSGANVLTF.